This T cell receptor (beta chain) was captured by sequencing in a study of prognosis after radiotherapy for stage I lung cancer. Trimming pared 0 bases from V and 4 bases from J, leaving 13 bases between. This CDR3 is 15 amino acids long. Germline CDR1 SGDLS, CDR2 YYNGEE. This clonotype was detected ten times or more. It was by two-round multiplex PCR that TCR beta CDR3 was amplified from genomic DNA. Each TRBV and TRBJ gene had its own primer in the first PCR round. TCRdb analysed the multiplex PCR reads with MiXCR anew, one entry per CDR3 protein. This sample has around 19,000 distinct CDR3 sequences, with roughly half found just once.

The source is a donor at least 50 years old with non-small cell lung cancer. The material sequenced was PBMCs, taken before or after stereotactic body radiation therapy (not recorded which). The V call is TRBV9, the J call TRBJ2-5, with D unclear. This chain's CDR3 is CASSVVGSGGETQYF. The CDR3 bases are TGTGCCAGCAGCGTAGTAGGTTCAGGTGGAGAGACCCAGTACTTC.